These 13 T cell receptor beta chains originate from one sample sequenced in a study of blood T cells in healthy people across ages. A second PCR, run for roughly 7 to 12 cycles, used a sample-barcoded 5' primer plus a J-beta primer mix. TCRdb fed the 5' RACE reads into MiXCR, producing one record per CDR3 protein. Of around 1,500,000 distinct CDR3 sequences in the sample, 28% were seen once. The sample was blood. These receptors were collected from a young woman in good health.

CDR3 sequence: CASSLKPSGGGGPYNEQFF. The CDR3 coding sequence is TGTGCCAGCAGCTTAAAACCTAGCGGGGGGGGTGGCCCCTACAATGAGCAGTTCTTC. The chain links TRBV7-3 to TRBJ2-1; 12 nucleotides match TRBD2. Germline V gene sequence: CDR1 SGHTA, CDR2 FQGTGA. V trimming: 1 base; J trimming: 2 bases; junction bases outside the gene matches: 9. This CDR3 spans 19 amino acids.

This clonotype was detected a few times. The chain couples TRBV4-1 to TRBJ2-3; 12 positions match TRBD2. CDR3 size: 23 residues. Unmatched junction bases numbered 23, after V lost 4 bases and J lost 0 bases. CDR1 and CDR2 (germline): MGHRA, YSYEKL. The CDR3: CASSPSWGTGGLAGGISTDTQYF. The CDR3 DNA sequence: TGCGCCAGCAGCCCCAGCTGGGGCACGGGGGGTCTAGCGGGGGGGATTAGCACAGATACGCAGTATTTT.

Remarks on this clonotype: A much larger clone is a single base away; this may be a read error. The chain employs TRBV5-1 and TRBJ2-7; TRBD2 might be the D (6 bases). Germline V gene data show CDR1 as SGHRS and CDR2 as YFSETQ. CDR3 length: 13 residues. Trimming shortened V by 9 bases and J by 1 base, and 14 bases separated the two germline ends. CDR3 DNA sequence: TGCGCCAACAAGGAGGGGATATCCTACGAGCAGTACTTC. It yields the protein CANKEGISYEQYF.

V gene TRBV7-2 combines with J gene TRBJ2-7; 9 bases line up with TRBD2. The J call could be wrong; TRBJ2-5 is a better fit for the DNA end. The germline V gene has CDR1 SGHTA and CDR2 FQGNSA. The CDR3 loop spans 15 amino acids. CDR3: CASSSASGAWETQYF. In DNA form, the CDR3 reads TGTGCCAGCAGCTCAGCTAGCGGGGCATGGGAGACCCAGTACTTC.

This clonotype came up a few times. This chain connects TRBV7-6 to TRBJ2-3; 8 bases match TRBD2. CDR1 and CDR2 from the germline V gene are SGHVS and FNYEAQ. The CDR3 has 14 amino acids. J gave up 6 bases and V 4 bases, and 6 bases lay outside the gene matches. CDR3 sequence: CASSSGGGSDTQYF. CDR3 nucleotide sequence: TGTGCCAGCAGCTCCGGGGGGGGATCCGATACGCAGTATTTT.

This clonotype was seen more than once but under ten times. The chain has TRBV7-3 and TRBJ2-3; the D gene could be TRBD1 or TRBD2 (5 bases each). This CDR3 comprises 15 residues. V shed 5 bases and J shed 2 bases, with 14 bases lying between them. Germline loops: CDR1 SGHTA, CDR2 FQGTGA. CDR3 in DNA: TGTGCCAGCAGCCCGGGACCGAATGACACAGATACGCAGTATTTT. This sequence encodes CASSPGPNDTDTQYF.

The chain has TRBV4-2 and TRBJ1-1, with D perhaps matching TRBD1 (5 bases). CDR3 length: 15 amino acids. Germline values: CDR1 LGHNA, CDR2 YNFKEQ. V dropped 0 bases and J dropped 8 bases, with 16 bases sitting between them. The CDR3 region is CASSQDGGWGNEAFF. The CDR3 nucleotides are TGTGCCAGCAGCCAAGACGGGGGGTGGGGGAACGAAGCTTTCTTT.

This clonotype was detected only a few times. The chain combines TRBV12-3 or TRBV12-4 with TRBJ1-5; D ambiguous. The CDR3 totals 14 residues. The V and J ends lost 6 bases and 4 bases respectively, with 13 bases between them. Here the CDR3 DNA reads TGTGCCAGCAGCCTACGAAAGAGTAATCAGCCCCAGCATTTT. It codes for CASSLRKSNQPQHF.

The rearrangement uses TRBV12-3 or TRBV12-4 and TRBJ2-1; perhaps TRBD2 as D (5 bases). The ends were cut back, 7 bases at V and 8 bases at J, with 15 bases in the middle. The CDR3 spans 13 residues. This CDR3 is CASTRRDWDEQFF. DNA of the CDR3: TGTGCCAGCACCCGACGGGATTGGGATGAGCAGTTCTTC.

This chain connects TRBV30 to TRBJ2-4, with D possibly matching TRBD1 (6 bases). The end of the DNA aligns better with TRBJ2-7, so the J call may be wrong. There are 17 residues in the CDR3. Germline loops: CDR1 GTSNPN, CDR2 SVGIG (reference sequence). The CDR3 nucleotides are TGTGCCTGGAGTGGGGACACAGCATCCCGAACTTACTACGAGCAGTACTTC. This encodes CAWSGDTASRTYYEQYF.

This clonotype was recorded many times. The chain links TRBV20-1 to TRBJ2-7; D remains ambiguous. Germline lookup yields CDR1 DFQATT and CDR2 SNEGSKA (reference sequence). CDR3 length equals 13 residues. V was cut by 2 bases and J by 1 base, with 9 bases left in between. As DNA, the CDR3 is TGCAGTGCTAGACAGGACGTATCCTACGAGCAGTACTTC. This sequence encodes CSARQDVSYEQYF.

This chain links TRBV29-1 with TRBJ2-7, with D possibly being TRBD1 (6 bases). The CDR3 covers 12 residues. With 5 bases removed from V and 4 bases from J, the gap between germline ends came to 12 bases. The V gene's germline CDR1 is SQVTM and CDR2 ANQGSEA. The CDR3 protein is CSVKRTEYEQYF. The CDR3 bases are TGCAGCGTTAAACGGACAGAATACGAGCAGTACTTC.

The rearrangement uses TRBV5-5 and TRBJ1-2; D gene unclear. The ends were cut back, 4 bases at V and 8 bases at J, with 12 bases in the middle. This CDR3 is 12 amino acids long. From germline, CDR1 is SGHKS and CDR2 YYEKEE (reference sequence). CDR3 region: CASSNIPGGYTF. CDR3 nucleotides: TGTGCCAGCAGCAATATTCCGGGGGGCTACACCTTC.